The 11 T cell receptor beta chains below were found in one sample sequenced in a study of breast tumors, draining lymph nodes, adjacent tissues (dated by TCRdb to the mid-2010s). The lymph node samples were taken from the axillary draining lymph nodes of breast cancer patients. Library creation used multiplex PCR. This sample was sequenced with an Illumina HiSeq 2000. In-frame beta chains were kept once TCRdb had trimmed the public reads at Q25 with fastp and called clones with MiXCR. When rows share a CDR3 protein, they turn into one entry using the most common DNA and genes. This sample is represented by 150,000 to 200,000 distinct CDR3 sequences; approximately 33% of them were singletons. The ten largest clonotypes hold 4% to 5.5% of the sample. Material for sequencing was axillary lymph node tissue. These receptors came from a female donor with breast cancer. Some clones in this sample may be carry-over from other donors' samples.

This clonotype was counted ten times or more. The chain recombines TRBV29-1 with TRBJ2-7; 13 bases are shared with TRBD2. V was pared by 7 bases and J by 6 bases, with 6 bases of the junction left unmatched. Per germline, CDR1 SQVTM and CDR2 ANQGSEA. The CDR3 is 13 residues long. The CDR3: CSGRLAGGVEQYF. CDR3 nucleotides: TGCAGCGGACGACTAGCGGGAGGAGTCGAGCAGTACTTC.

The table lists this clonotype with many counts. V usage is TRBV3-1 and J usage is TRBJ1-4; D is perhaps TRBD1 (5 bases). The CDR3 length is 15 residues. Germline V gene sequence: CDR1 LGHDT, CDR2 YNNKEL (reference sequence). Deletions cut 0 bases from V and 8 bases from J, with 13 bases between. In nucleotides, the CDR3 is TGTGCCAGCAGCCAAGATAACAGGAGAATGGAAAAACTGTTTTTT. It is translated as CASSQDNRRMEKLFF.

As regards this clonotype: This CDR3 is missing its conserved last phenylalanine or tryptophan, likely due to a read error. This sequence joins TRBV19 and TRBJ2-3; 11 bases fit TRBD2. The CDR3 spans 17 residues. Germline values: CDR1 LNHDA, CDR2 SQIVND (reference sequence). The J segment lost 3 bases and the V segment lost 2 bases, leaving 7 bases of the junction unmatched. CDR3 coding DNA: TGTGCCAGTAGTATAAGGGAGTCTAGCGGGAGGACAGATACGCAGTATCTT. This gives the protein CASSIRESSGRTDTQYL.

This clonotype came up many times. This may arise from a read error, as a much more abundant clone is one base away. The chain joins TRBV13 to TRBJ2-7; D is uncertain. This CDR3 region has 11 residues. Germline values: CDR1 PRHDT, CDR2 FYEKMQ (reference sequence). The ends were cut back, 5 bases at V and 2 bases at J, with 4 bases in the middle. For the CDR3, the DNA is TGTGCCAGCAGCCCCCCCTACGAGCAGTACTTC. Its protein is CASSPPYEQYF.

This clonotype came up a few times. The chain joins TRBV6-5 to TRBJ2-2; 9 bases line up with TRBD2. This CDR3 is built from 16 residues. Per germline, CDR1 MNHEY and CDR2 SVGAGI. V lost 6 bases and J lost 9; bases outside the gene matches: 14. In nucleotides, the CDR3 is TGTGCCAGCAGCCTCTTGGGGCGGGAGGGCCCGAGGGAGCTGTTTTTT. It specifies CASSLLGREGPRELFF.

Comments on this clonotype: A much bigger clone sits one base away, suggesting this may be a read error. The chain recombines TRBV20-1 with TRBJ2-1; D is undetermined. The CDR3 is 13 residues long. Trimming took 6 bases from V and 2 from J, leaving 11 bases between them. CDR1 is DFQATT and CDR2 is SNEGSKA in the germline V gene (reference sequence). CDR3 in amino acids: CSALISPYNEQFF. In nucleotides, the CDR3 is TGCAGTGCCCTAATATCCCCCTACAATGAGCAGTTCTTC.

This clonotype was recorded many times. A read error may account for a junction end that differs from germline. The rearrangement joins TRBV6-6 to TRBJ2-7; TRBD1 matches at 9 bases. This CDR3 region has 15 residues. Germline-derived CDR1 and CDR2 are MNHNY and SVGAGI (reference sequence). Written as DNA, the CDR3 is TGTGCCAGCAGTCCCAAGGGACAGGGCTCCAACGAGCAGTACTTC. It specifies CASSPKGQGSNEQYF.

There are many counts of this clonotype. Written as DNA, the CDR3 is TGCGCCAGCAGCCAAGTTCCGGGAATTGGGGGCGGAAACACCATATATTTT. Amino acid sequence: CASSQVPGIGGGNTIYF. The V call is TRBV4-1, the J call TRBJ1-3; possible D gene TRBD1, 6 bases. This CDR3 spans 17 amino acids. Trimming cost V 1 base and J 4 bases, with 17 bases left between them. Germline loops: CDR1 MGHRA, CDR2 YSYEKL.

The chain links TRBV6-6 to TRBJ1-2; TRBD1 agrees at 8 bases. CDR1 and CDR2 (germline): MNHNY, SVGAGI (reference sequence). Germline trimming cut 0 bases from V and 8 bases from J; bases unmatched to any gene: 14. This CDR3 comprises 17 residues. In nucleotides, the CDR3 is TGTGCCAGCAGTTACTCGAGTGGACAGGGTTTATTTGACGGCTACACCTTC. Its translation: CASSYSSGQGLFDGYTF.

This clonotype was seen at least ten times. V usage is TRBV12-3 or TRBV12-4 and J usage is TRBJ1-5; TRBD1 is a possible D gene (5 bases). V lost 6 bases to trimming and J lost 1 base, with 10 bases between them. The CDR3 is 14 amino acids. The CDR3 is CASSDRDSNQPQHF. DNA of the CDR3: TGTGCCAGCAGCGACCGGGACAGCAATCAGCCCCAGCATTTT.

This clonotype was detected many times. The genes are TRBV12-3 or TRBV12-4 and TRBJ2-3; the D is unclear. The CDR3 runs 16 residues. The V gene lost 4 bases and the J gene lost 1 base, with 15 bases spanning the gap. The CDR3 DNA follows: TGTGCCAGCAGTTCAACCGGGCCACCCGGCACAGATACGCAGTATTTT. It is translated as CASSSTGPPGTDTQYF.